What follows describes a single TCR beta chain. Using immunoSEQ multiplex PCR, the repertoire was profiled, and TCRdb retains in-frame clones only, with some absent. The sample consists of 760,000 or so clones, 90% to 98% of them appearing once. Only CD45RO-negative cells positively selected for CCR7 counted as naive CD8 cells, so terminally differentiated effector memory CD45RA+ cells were excluded. Nashville, Tennessee was home to all donors, who were Caucasian adults. This sample is part of a study of shared clonotypes between healthy human individuals. Material for sequencing was naive CD8+ T cells sorted from blood. This receptor was obtained from a man aged 25 to 40 in good health.

CDR3 loop: CASSLVQSYEQYF. The CDR3, as DNA: TGTGCCAGCAGCTTAGTACAGAGCTACGAGCAGTACTTC. The V gene is TRBV5-8, the J gene TRBJ2-7; D gene uncertain. The V end was cut by 2 bases, the J end by 3 bases, with 9 bases between. Germline V lookup: CDR1 SGHTS, CDR2 YDEGEE. The CDR3 is 13 amino acids.